The next 15 T cell receptor beta chains were all read from a single sample in a study of blood T cell repertoires in COVID-19. TCRdb's copy holds only in-frame clones and misses some; the assay was immunoSEQ multiplex PCR. The table includes roughly 400,000 clones, around nine tenths detected once. Specimen: PBMCs or T cells enriched from blood (not recorded which). The receptor source for this set is a woman in her fifties or sixties who had recovered from COVID-19.

This rearrangement joins TRBV4-2 to TRBJ1-4, with D maybe TRBD1 (5 bases). The V gene's germline CDR1 is LGHNA and CDR2 YNFKEQ. Trimming left V 0 bases short and J 7 bases short, with 21 bases between. The CDR3 loop spans 18 amino acids. This CDR3 reads CASSQDLRRGGLSEKLFF. The DNA for the CDR3 is TGTGCCAGCAGCCAAGATTTAAGAAGGGGTGGTTTGAGTGAAAAACTGTTTTTT.

The J gene is TRBJ1-1, the V gene TRBV28, with 12 bases aligning to TRBD1. The V gene end was trimmed by 0 bases and the J gene end by 7 bases; junction bases not matched to a gene: 9. The CDR3 has 17 amino acids. Germline CDR1 reads MDHEN; CDR2 reads SYDVKM. The CDR3 spells CASSLWGQGARLIEAFF. The DNA for the CDR3 is TGTGCCAGCAGTTTATGGGGACAGGGGGCCCGTCTAATTGAAGCTTTCTTT.

Only one count was recorded for this clone. The chain carries TRBV4-1 and TRBJ1-3; 10 nucleotides agree with TRBD1. The germline V gene encodes CDR1 MGHRA and CDR2 YSYEKL. CDR3 length: 15 amino acids. V lost 4 bases to trimming and J lost 4 bases; unmatched junction nucleotides: 4. CDR3 loop: CASSPDRGPGNTIYF. Written as DNA, the CDR3 is TGCGCCAGCAGCCCAGACAGGGGGCCAGGAAACACCATATATTTT.

The V gene is TRBV5-1, the J gene TRBJ1-2; D is unclear. Germline V gene lookup returns CDR1 SGHRS and CDR2 YFSETQ. V was pared by 4 bases and J by 3 bases, with 22 bases between. This CDR3 is built from 17 residues. The CDR3 region has the DNA TGCGCCAGCAGCCAATATTACATAGACTCGCTCCACTATGGCTACACCTTC. Its protein is CASSQYYIDSLHYGYTF.

This clone was observed a handful of times. The rearrangement links TRBV7-3 to TRBJ1-1, with 8 positions matching TRBD1. Germline loops: CDR1 SGHTA, CDR2 FQGTGA. V was clipped by 5 bases and J by 4 bases; unmatched bases: 6. The CDR3 is 14 residues long. CDR3 nucleotide sequence: TGTGCCAGCAGCCCAGGGACAGGAGCCACTGAAGCTTTCTTT. Translating gives CASSPGTGATEAFF.

This clone was found once. V usage is TRBV4-1 and J usage is TRBJ2-3, with D maybe TRBD2 (5 bases). Deletions cut 1 base from V and 3 bases from J, with 20 bases between. Germline CDR1 MGHRA, CDR2 YSYEKL. The CDR3 covers 18 residues. The CDR3: CASSQVPITWRRTDTQYF. The CDR3 nucleotides read TGCGCCAGCAGCCAAGTCCCCATTACATGGAGGAGGACAGATACGCAGTATTTT.

The chain couples TRBV3-1 (or the pseudogene TRBV3-2) to TRBJ2-1; 15 bases line up with TRBD2. The CDR3 spans 17 residues. The ends lost 3 bases at V and 10 bases at J; junction bases unmatched: 10. Germline V CDR1 and CDR2: LGHDT, YNNKEL (reference sequence). The CDR3 sequence is CASSQGPGLAGGPEQFF. The CDR3 nucleotides are TGTGCCAGCAGCCAGGGCCCCGGACTAGCGGGGGGGCCAGAGCAGTTCTTC.

This clone was recorded once. The rearrangement joins TRBV5-1 to TRBJ2-7; 8 bases fit TRBD1. The V segment lost 2 bases and the J segment 0 bases; nucleotides outside the gene matches: 1. Looked up from germline, CDR1 is SGHRS and CDR2 is YFSETQ. This CDR3 is built from 14 residues. In DNA, the CDR3 is TGCGCCAGCAGCTTTGGGACAGGCTCCTACGAGCAGTACTTC. The encoded protein is CASSFGTGSYEQYF.

The chain has TRBV7-2 and TRBJ2-1, with TRBD1 as a possible D gene (6 bases). Germline V gene data show CDR1 as SGHTA and CDR2 as FQGNSA. Trimming shortened V by 3 bases and J by 1 base, and 10 bases separated the two germline ends. The CDR3 extends over 15 amino acids. The CDR3 nucleotides read TGTGCCAGCAGCTTGACCGGGACATCCTACAATGAGCAGTTCTTC. It encodes CASSLTGTSYNEQFF.

V gene TRBV3-1 (or the pseudogene TRBV3-2) combines with J gene TRBJ2-1; 8 positions match TRBD2. CDR1 and CDR2 from the germline V gene are LGHDT and YNNKEL (reference sequence). CDR3 length: 17 amino acids. Germline trimming cut 1 base from V and 2 bases from J; bases unmatched to any gene: 7. CDR3 sequence: CASSQGLAGLTYNEQFF. Here the CDR3 DNA reads TGTGCCAGCAGCCAAGGGTTAGCGGGGCTTACCTACAATGAGCAGTTCTTC.

This chain connects TRBV9 to TRBJ1-2, with 8 nucleotides matching TRBD1. Germline V CDR1 and CDR2: SGDLS, YYNGEE. V shed 5 bases, J shed 4 bases, and the junction held 7 bases outside the gene matches. This CDR3 has 14 residues. CDR3 amino acids: CASSGQGIIYGYTF. The CDR3, as DNA: TGTGCCAGCAGTGGACAGGGAATCATCTATGGCTACACCTTC. The full variable domain, completed using reference TRBV9 and TRBJ1-2, is DSGVTQTPKHLITATGQRVTLRCSPRSGDLSVYWYQQSLDQGLQFLIQYYNGEERAKGNILERFSAQQFPDLHSELNLSSLELGDSALYFCASSGQGIIYGYTFGSGTRLTVV.

About this clone: Within the sample, other DNA sequences also encode this same CDR3. V and J are TRBV6-5 and TRBJ1-2; 9 positions agree with TRBD1. The CDR3 consists of 15 residues. Germline CDR1 and CDR2: MNHEY and SVGAGI. The junction had 1 base not matched to a gene; V was cut back by 0 bases and J by 2 bases. CDR3 DNA sequence: TGTGCCAGCAGTTACTCGACAGGGGGAAACTATGGCTACACCTTC. Protein: CASSYSTGGNYGYTF.

In its sample, this clone was seen a few times. The gene calls are TRBV7-3 and TRBJ1-1, with D possibly TRBD1 on 6 matching bases. The CDR3 loop spans 16 amino acids. Trimming removed 5 bases from V and 0 bases from J, with 16 bases in between. Germline CDR1 SGHTA, CDR2 FQGTGA. The CDR3, as DNA: TGTGCCAGCAGCCTCCTCGGGGGGCAACTGAACACTGAAGCTTTCTTT. Protein sequence: CASSLLGGQLNTEAFF.

This clone was seen a handful of times. The J gene is TRBJ1-3, the V gene TRBV7-2; D unclear. The CDR3 is 15 amino acids. Germline loops: CDR1 SGHTA, CDR2 FQGNSA. V lost 5 bases and J lost 4, with 15 bases in between. The CDR3 loop is CASSAAVVTGNTIYF. For the CDR3, the DNA is TGTGCCAGCAGCGCGGCGGTCGTTACCGGAAACACCATATATTTT.

The rearrangement links TRBV15 to TRBJ2-1; 12 bases line up with TRBD1. The J segment lost 7 bases and the V segment lost 0 bases, leaving 4 bases of the junction unmatched. Germline-derived CDR1 and CDR2 are LNHNV and YYDKDF (reference sequence). The CDR3 runs 16 residues. The CDR3 loop reads CATSRERDRGLNEQFF. The CDR3 nucleotides are TGTGCCACCAGCAGAGAAAGGGACAGGGGGCTGAATGAGCAGTTCTTC.